This entry lists 29 T cell receptor beta chains sequenced from one sample in a study of cytomegalovirus exposure and HLA in healthy donors. Sequencing was performed with immunoSEQ multiplex PCR; in TCRdb, only in-frame clones are kept and a portion is missing. The table shows approximately 150,000 clones, with around nine tenths occurring only once. The sequenced sample was PBMCs. These TCRs come from a man aged 18 to 35 in good health and CMV-seropositive.

The gene calls are TRBV28 and TRBJ1-5, with 9 bases that match TRBD1. With 3 bases clipped from V and 5 bases from J, the junction kept 8 bases outside the gene matches. The CDR3 has 16 residues. The germline gives CDR1 MDHEN, CDR2 SYDVKM. In DNA, the CDR3 is TGTGCCAGCAGTTTGCGGGGGACAGGGAGCTATCAGCCCCAGCATTTT. Translation gives CASSLRGTGSYQPQHF.

V and J are TRBV6-1 and TRBJ2-3; 8 bases fit TRBD2. Germline loops: CDR1 MNHNS, CDR2 SASEGT. There are 16 residues in the CDR3. The V and J ends lost 3 bases and 2 bases, in that order; junction bases with no gene match: 7. The CDR3 nucleotides read TGTGCCAGCAGTGATCCCGGGGGGGTAAACACAGATACGCAGTATTTT. It codes for CASSDPGGVNTDTQYF.

J is TRBJ2-7 and V is TRBV6-1; TRBD1 matches at 9 bases. Per the germline V gene, CDR1 is MNHNS and CDR2 is SASEGT. This CDR3 has 14 residues. V lost 6 bases to trimming and J lost 4 bases; unmatched junction nucleotides: 7. The CDR3 region is CASRTGTGWYEQYF. The CDR3 DNA sequence: TGTGCCAGCAGGACCGGGACAGGGTGGTACGAGCAGTACTTC.

This clone was detected only a few times. V usage is TRBV27 and J usage is TRBJ1-1; perhaps TRBD1 as D (5 bases). There are 15 residues in the CDR3. Germline V lookup: CDR1 MNHEY, CDR2 SMNVEV (reference sequence). Trimming pared 5 bases from V and 2 bases from J, leaving 15 bases between. The CDR3, as DNA: TGTGCCAGCAGTCTACGACAGATCTCTAACACTGAAGCTTTCTTT. This gives the protein CASSLRQISNTEAFF.

The rearrangement links TRBV7-6 to TRBJ2-2; the match to TRBD2 covers 14 bases. CDR1 is SGHVS and CDR2 is FNYEAQ in the germline V gene. This CDR3 region has 18 residues. The junction had 10 bases not matched to a gene; V was cut back by 5 bases and J by 5 bases. This CDR3 is CASSPRLAGGPVTGELFF. CDR3 DNA: TGTGCCAGCAGCCCGCGACTAGCGGGAGGGCCGGTAACCGGGGAGCTGTTTTTT.

The rearrangement joins TRBV7-3 to TRBJ2-5, with D possibly being TRBD1 (6 bases). The CDR3 spans 15 residues. Trimming left V 5 bases short and J 5 bases short, with 18 bases between. CDR1 is SGHTA, CDR2 FQGTGA, per germline. This CDR3 is CASSLGGGGLETQYF. The CDR3 DNA sequence: TGTGCCAGCAGCCTGGGTGGTGGGGGCTTGGAGACCCAGTACTTC.

The chain couples TRBV5-8 to TRBJ1-3; TRBD1 matches 9 bases. The V gene's germline CDR1 is SGHTS and CDR2 YDEGEE. The CDR3 totals 12 residues. The V and J ends lost 3 bases and 16 bases, in that order; junction bases with no gene match: 8. The CDR3 nucleotides read TGTGCCAGCAGCTGGAACCGGGACAGGGATTATTTT. It yields the protein CASSWNRDRDYF. Looking up the rest from reference TRBV5-8 and TRBJ1-3 gives the full variable domain: EAGVTQSPTHLIKTRGQQATLRCSPISGHTSVYWYQQALGLGLQFLLWYDEGEERNRGNFPPRFSGRQFPNYSSELNVNALELEDSALYLCASSWNRDRDYFGEGSWLTVV.

The chain carries TRBV5-4 and TRBJ2-7, with 7 bases identical to TRBD1. CDR1 and CDR2 (germline): SGHNT, YYREEE (reference sequence). This CDR3 is built from 13 residues. V lost 0 bases to trimming and J lost 5 bases; unmatched junction nucleotides: 2. The CDR3 bases are TGTGCCAGCAGCTTGGCCCAGGGGGACGAGCAGTACTTC. This gives the protein CASSLAQGDEQYF.

CDR3 in amino acids: CASSIVQGLAGPNEQFF. The CDR3, as DNA: TGTGCCAGTAGTATAGTACAGGGACTAGCGGGACCAAATGAGCAGTTCTTC. V usage is TRBV19 and J usage is TRBJ2-1; 13 positions agree with TRBD2. CDR3 length equals 17 residues. Germline trimming cut 1 base from V and 7 bases from J; bases unmatched to any gene: 7. CDR1 and CDR2 (germline): LNHDA, SQIVND (reference sequence). Complete variable domain (other parts from reference TRBV19 and TRBJ2-1): DGGITQSPKYLFRKEGQNVTLSCEQNLNHDAMYWYRQDPGQGLRLIYYSQIVNDFQKGDIAEGYSVSREKKESFPLTVTSAQKNPTAFYLCASSIVQGLAGPNEQFFGPGTRLTVL.

This clone was seen a few times. The chain combines TRBV10-3 with TRBJ1-6, with 7 bases identical to TRBD1. The germline CDR1 and CDR2 sequences are ENHRY and SYGVKD. Trimming removed 9 bases from V and 10 bases from J; junction bases left unmatched: 6. The CDR3 length is 12 residues. CDR3 protein: CAIRTGSSPLHF. DNA of the CDR3: TGTGCCATTCGGACAGGATCCTCACCCCTCCACTTT.

The chain uses TRBV9 and TRBJ2-3; no reliable D call. Trimming left V 4 bases short and J 6 bases short, with 9 bases between. This CDR3 is 12 amino acids long. Per germline, CDR1 SGDLS and CDR2 YYNGEE. Here the CDR3 reads CASSSFGDTQYF. As DNA, the CDR3 is TGTGCCAGCAGCTCATTTGGCGATACGCAGTATTTT.

This chain connects TRBV4-2 to TRBJ2-1, with D possibly being TRBD1 (6 bases). Germline loops: CDR1 LGHNA, CDR2 YNFKEQ. This CDR3 is built from 15 residues. Trimming removed 0 bases at V and 3 bases at J, with 9 bases between. CDR3 sequence (DNA): TGTGCCAGCAGCCAAGATGTAGGGGGCTACAATGAGCAGTTCTTC. Translating it yields CASSQDVGGYNEQFF.

The rearrangement uses TRBV9 and TRBJ2-2; D gene ambiguous. This CDR3 comprises 13 residues. The V and J ends lost 1 base and 1 base respectively, with 2 bases between them. The germline CDR1 and CDR2 sequences are SGDLS and YYNGEE. CDR3 sequence (DNA): TGTGCCAGCAGCGTACAGAACACCGGGGAGCTGTTTTTT. Its translation is CASSVQNTGELFF.

This chain links TRBV9 with TRBJ2-7, with TRBD2 matching 13 bases. J was trimmed by 6 bases and V by 3 bases; bases with no gene match: 6. The CDR3 contains 15 residues. In germline, CDR1 is SGDLS, CDR2 YYNGEE. CDR3 DNA sequence: TGTGCCAGCAGCGCCCACGGACTAGCGGGAGTCGAGCAGTACTTC. Amino acid sequence: CASSAHGLAGVEQYF.

V usage is TRBV7-2 and J usage is TRBJ2-5; no reliable D call. This CDR3 has 12 amino acids. V dropped 5 bases and J dropped 0 bases, with 4 bases sitting between them. Per the germline V gene, CDR1 is SGHTA and CDR2 is FQGNSA. The CDR3 DNA reads as TGTGCCAGCAGCCCCAACCAAGAGACCCAGTACTTC. Translating gives CASSPNQETQYF.

The V gene is TRBV9, the J gene TRBJ2-3, with D maybe TRBD2 (7 bases). Germline V gives CDR1 SGDLS, CDR2 YYNGEE. V shed 3 bases and J shed 2 bases, with 13 bases lying between them. CDR3 length equals 15 residues. The CDR3 reads CASSEGGGPTDTQYF. For the CDR3, the DNA is TGTGCCAGCAGCGAGGGGGGGGGCCCCACAGATACGCAGTATTTT.

J is TRBJ1-2 and V is TRBV19; D is unclear. CDR3 size: 13 residues. Germline values: CDR1 LNHDA, CDR2 SQIVND (reference sequence). Trimming took off 2 bases at V and 3 bases at J, with 7 bases between the two ends. DNA for the CDR3: TGTGCCAGTAGTATAAGTCAGGACTATGGCTACACCTTC. Residues: CASSISQDYGYTF.

This chain connects TRBV5-1 to TRBJ2-1; a weak D match, TRBD2 (6 bases). Germline loops: CDR1 SGHRS, CDR2 YFSETQ. The CDR3 covers 13 residues. With 7 bases removed from V and 8 bases from J, the gap between germline ends came to 16 bases. The CDR3 here is CASYRLEGHEQFF. The CDR3 nucleotides are TGCGCCAGCTACAGACTAGAGGGCCATGAGCAGTTCTTC.

V usage is TRBV7-8 and J usage is TRBJ2-3, with TRBD2 matching 7 bases. The CDR3 spans 16 residues. After removal of 5 bases from V and 5 bases from J, the junction contained 13 bases not matched to a gene. The germline V gene has CDR1 SGHVS and CDR2 FQNEAQ. Written as DNA, the CDR3 is TGTGCCAGCAGCCCCTCGAGGGGAGGGGTGGGAGATACGCAGTATTTT. It yields the protein CASSPSRGGVGDTQYF. The full variable domain, its missing parts supplied by reference TRBV7-8 and TRBJ2-3, is GAGVSQSPRYKVAKRGQDVALRCDPISGHVSLFWYQQALGQGPEFLTYFQNEAQLDKSGLPSDRFFAERPEGSVSTLKIQRTQQEDSAVYLCASSPSRGGVGDTQYFGPGTRLTVL.

V gene TRBV19 combines with J gene TRBJ1-1, with a weak D call TRBD1 (6 bases). V lost 2 bases and J lost 1, with 11 bases in between. From germline, CDR1 is LNHDA and CDR2 SQIVND (reference sequence). The CDR3 covers 15 residues. The CDR3 sequence: CASSILARGNTEAFF. The CDR3 coding sequence is TGTGCCAGTAGTATACTCGCCAGGGGGAACACTGAAGCTTTCTTT. Based on the CDR3 plus reference TRBV19 and TRBJ1-1, the full variable domain is DGGITQSPKYLFRKEGQNVTLSCEQNLNHDAMYWYRQDPGQGLRLIYYSQIVNDFQKGDIAEGYSVSREKKESFPLTVTSAQKNPTAFYLCASSILARGNTEAFFGQGTRLTVV.

The chain links TRBV7-6 to TRBJ2-2; maybe TRBD2 (5 bases). CDR1 and CDR2 (germline): SGHVS, FNYEAQ. V lost 5 bases to trimming and J lost 5 bases, with 18 bases between them. CDR3 length equals 16 residues. Written as DNA, the CDR3 is TGTGCCAGCAGCCCCCGTGGCGGGTTTGCGACCGGGGAGCTGTTTTTT. Encoded protein: CASSPRGGFATGELFF.

The count of this clone is one. The genes are TRBV27 and TRBJ1-2; 8 bases line up with TRBD1. This CDR3 is 16 amino acids long. Germline CDR1 and CDR2: MNHEY and SMNVEV (reference sequence). The V gene end was trimmed by 3 bases and the J gene end by 2 bases; junction bases not matched to a gene: 8. The CDR3 loop is CASSFSRTGRNYGYTF. CDR3 DNA sequence: TGTGCCAGCAGTTTCTCCCGGACAGGGAGGAACTATGGCTACACCTTC.

The chain employs TRBV5-1 and TRBJ1-6; a possible D gene is TRBD1 (6 bases). This CDR3 has 14 amino acids. Looked up from germline, CDR1 is SGHRS and CDR2 is YFSETQ. The V end was cut by 4 bases, the J end by 8 bases, with 13 bases between. For the CDR3, the DNA is TGCGCCAGCAGCCCCGGAGGGGGGGATTCACCCCTCCACTTT. This gives the protein CASSPGGGDSPLHF.

This clone appeared a few times. The rearrangement joins TRBV4-1 to TRBJ2-7, with D possibly matching TRBD1 (6 bases). Germline assignment: CDR1 MGHRA and CDR2 YSYEKL. This CDR3 has 15 amino acids. The germline V and J ends were trimmed by 1 base and 3 bases, with 13 bases remaining between them. For the CDR3, the DNA is TGCGCCAGCAGCCAAGGAGGGGGACGGAGCTACGAGCAGTACTTC. This gives the protein CASSQGGGRSYEQYF.

The CDR3 nucleotides read TGTGCCAGCAGCCAAGATTGGCTAGCGGGAGATGAAACCGGGGAGCTGTTTTTT. Translated, it gives CASSQDWLAGDETGELFF. The chain uses TRBV4-2 and TRBJ2-2, with 10 positions matching TRBD2. V lost 0 bases to trimming and J lost 5 bases; unmatched junction nucleotides: 9. The CDR3 contains 18 residues. CDR1 is LGHNA, CDR2 YNFKEQ, per germline.

CDR3: CASSLRFRAERSPLHF. For the CDR3, the DNA is TGTGCCAGCAGCTTAAGATTCAGGGCAGAACGTTCACCCCTCCACTTT. This sequence joins TRBV13 and TRBJ1-6; tentatively, D is TRBD1 (5 bases). There are 16 residues in the CDR3. Germline loops: CDR1 PRHDT, CDR2 FYEKMQ (reference sequence). V gave up 2 bases and J gave up 9 bases, with 17 bases separating them.

The chain links TRBV27 to TRBJ1-1, with unresolved D. Germline loops: CDR1 MNHEY, CDR2 SMNVEV (reference sequence). The V end was cut by 6 bases, the J end by 4 bases, with 12 bases between. This CDR3 contains 13 residues. The CDR3 loop is CASRKTPITEAFF. In nucleotides, the CDR3 is TGTGCCAGCAGGAAGACTCCTATCACTGAAGCTTTCTTT.

This chain uses TRBV30 with TRBJ1-5, with D possibly matching TRBD1 (5 bases). CDR1 and CDR2 from the germline V gene are GTSNPN and SVGIG (reference sequence). Deletions cut 4 bases from V and 7 bases from J, with 17 bases between. The CDR3 is made up of 14 amino acids. This chain's CDR3 is CAWNVGVREQPQHF. The CDR3 DNA reads as TGTGCCTGGAACGTAGGGGTGAGAGAGCAGCCCCAGCATTTT.

The chain carries TRBV5-4 and TRBJ2-5, with 8 nucleotides matching TRBD2. Germline V gene data show CDR1 as SGHNT and CDR2 as YYREEE (reference sequence). There are 15 residues in the CDR3. Trimming cost V 5 bases and J 4 bases; bases outside gene matches: 10. In DNA, the CDR3 is TGTGCCAGCAGTTCCAACCGGGGGGGTGGAGAGACCCAGTACTTC. Translated, it gives CASSSNRGGGETQYF.